This TCR beta chain was identified during a study of neurological immune-mediated disorders. Study-wide results and caveats: The multiple sclerosis repertoire cluster had no clinical or MRI feature associated with it. Phylogenetic grouping put 18 of 34 multiple sclerosis patients' repertoires into one related-CDR3 cluster, a possible signature.

This clonotype was counted many times. What it binds is unknown. MiXCR, applied by TCRdb to the 5' RACE reads, yields one record per CDR3 protein. This sample has about 46,000 distinct CDR3 sequences, with 1.5% to 2% found just once. CDR1 SGHTA and CDR2 FQGNSA come from the germline V gene. The ends were cut back, 1 base at V and 7 bases at J, with 11 bases in the middle. The CDR3 loop spans 14 amino acids. The source is a woman in her 40s with multiple sclerosis. Sequencing input: PBMCs. V gene TRBV7-2 combines with J gene TRBJ2-4; D may be TRBD2 (5 bases). The CDR3 sequence: CASSLDGMGNIQYF. In DNA form, the CDR3 reads TGTGCCAGCAGCTTAGACGGGATGGGGAACATTCAGTACTTC.